This T cell receptor (beta chain) came from a study of CD8 T cells in ankylosing spondylitis. This clonotype was observed at least ten times. What it binds is not known. TCRdb itself ran the 5' RACE reads through MiXCR, one entry per CDR3 protein. The data show approximately 42,000 distinct CDR3 sequences, over 3.5% seen once. Whole-study findings and limits: Those disease-linked clones were CD8+; they were also relatively rare in peripheral blood. A TCR beta motif made of fewer than ten highly homologous variants seemed typical of ankylosing spondylitis blood.

Trimming cost V 6 bases and J 6 bases; bases outside gene matches: 4. The germline V gene encodes CDR1 SGDLS and CDR2 YYNGEE. CDR3 size: 13 residues. This chain connects TRBV9 to TRBJ2-1; 9 positions agree with TRBD2. The receptor comes from a female donor with ankylosing spondylitis or in good health (not recorded which). The specimen was blood, either unsorted or a sorted T cell fraction (not recorded which). The CDR3 DNA is TGTGCCAGCACTCTGCGGGGGGGCAATGAGCAGTTCTTC. Translated, it gives CASTLRGGNEQFF. Using reference TRBV9 and TRBJ2-1 for the parts outside the CDR3, the full variable domain is DSGVTQTPKHLITATGQRVTLRCSPRSGDLSVYWYQQSLDQGLQFLIQYYNGEERAKGNILERFSAQQFPDLHSELNLSSLELGDSALYFCASTLRGGNEQFFGPGTRLTVL.